These T cell receptor beta chains were read from a single sample in a study of T cells after yellow fever vaccination. One entry per CDR3 protein results from TCRdb running MiXCR on the 5' RACE reads. The sample holds roughly 340,000 distinct CDR3 sequences, 8.7% seen once. Sequenced material: PBMCs, taken on the day of the first yellow fever vaccination. Every receptor here comes from a man aged 18 to 30 who received the YFV17D yellow fever vaccine. CDR3s include the opening cysteine and the closing phenylalanine or tryptophan. D genes are given only for firm matches. Clone size is stated in some rows and not others, as once, few, many or a class when expanded.

d_gene: .; j_gene: TRBJ2-2; abundance: many; v_gene: TRBV7-9; CDR3nt: TGTGCCAGCAGCTTAGATCGCACCGGGGAGCTGTTTTTT; CDR3aa: CASSLDRTGELFF
d_gene: TRBD2; j_gene: TRBJ2-6; abundance: many; v_gene: TRBV3-1; CDR3nt: TGTGCCAGCAGCCAAGAAGCTAGGGAGGGCGCTGTCTCTGGGGCCAACGTCCTGACTTTC; CDR3aa: CASSQEAREGAVSGANVLTF
d_gene: .; j_gene: TRBJ1-6; abundance: .; v_gene: TRBV4-3; CDR3nt: TGCGCCAGCAGCCAAGATGAATGGACAGTAAATTCACCCCTCCACTTT; CDR3aa: CASSQDEWTVNSPLHF
d_gene: TRBD1; j_gene: TRBJ1-1; abundance: .; v_gene: TRBV6-5; CDR3nt: TGTGCCAGCAGTTACTCGATTATAGGACAGGGCGGTCGGACTGAAGCTTTCTTT; CDR3aa: CASSYSIIGQGGRTEAFF
d_gene: TRBD1; j_gene: TRBJ2-2; abundance: many; v_gene: TRBV5-5; CDR3nt: TGTGCCAGCAGCTTGGGTTCTGGGACAGGGAACACCGGGGAGCTGTTTTTT; CDR3aa: CASSLGSGTGNTGELFF
d_gene: .; j_gene: TRBJ2-3; abundance: many; v_gene: TRBV7-2; CDR3nt: TGCGCCAGCAGCTTGTCCGCAGATACGCAGTATTTT; CDR3aa: CASSLSADTQYF
d_gene: .; j_gene: TRBJ2-7; abundance: few; v_gene: TRBV5-1; CDR3nt: TGCGCCAGCAGCCATGGAAGCTCCTACGAGCAGTACTTC; CDR3aa: CASSHGSSYEQYF
d_gene: TRBD2; j_gene: TRBJ2-3; abundance: many; v_gene: TRBV20-1; CDR3nt: TGCAGTGCTAGAAGGCCCAGCGGGGCTACAGATACGCAGTATTTT; CDR3aa: CSARRPSGATDTQYF
d_gene: .; j_gene: TRBJ2-1; abundance: .; v_gene: TRBV6-1; CDR3nt: TGTGCCAGCATGCTAGGGCCCCAACCCTACAATGAGCAGTTCTTC; CDR3aa: CASMLGPQPYNEQFF
d_gene: .; j_gene: TRBJ1-1; abundance: once; v_gene: TRBV7-3; CDR3nt: TGTGCCAGCAGCCCGTCGTTGGGTATGAACTCTGAAGCTTTCTTT; CDR3aa: CASSPSLGMNSEAFF
d_gene: .; j_gene: TRBJ2-5; abundance: few; v_gene: TRBV4-2; CDR3nt: TGTGCCAGCAGCCAAGTAGCGCGTGGAGAGACCCAGTACTTC; CDR3aa: CASSQVARGETQYF
d_gene: .; j_gene: TRBJ1-5; abundance: few; v_gene: TRBV6-5; CDR3nt: TGTGCCAGCAGTTACTCGTCAGTTAATCAGCCCCAGCATTTT; CDR3aa: CASSYSSVNQPQHF
d_gene: .; j_gene: TRBJ2-7; abundance: .; v_gene: TRBV11-2; CDR3nt: TGTGCCAGCAGCTCACACCCCTCCGGGACTGACTCCTACGAGCAGTACTTC; CDR3aa: CASSSHPSGTDSYEQYF
d_gene: TRBD1; j_gene: TRBJ1-4; abundance: few; v_gene: TRBV5-6; CDR3nt: TGTGCCAGCAGCAGGGACAGGCCAAATGAAAAACTGTTTTTT; CDR3aa: CASSRDRPNEKLFF
d_gene: .; j_gene: TRBJ1-1; abundance: many; v_gene: TRBV21-1; CDR3nt: TGTGCCAGCAGCTACCGGCAGGTGGGCACTGAAGCTTTCTTT; CDR3aa: CASSYRQVGTEAFF
d_gene: TRBD1; j_gene: TRBJ1-4; abundance: .; v_gene: TRBV20-1; CDR3nt: TGCAGTGCTAGAGAATCCCGACAGGGAGTGGTAAAACTGTTTTTT; CDR3aa: CSARESRQGVVKLFF
d_gene: TRBD1; j_gene: TRBJ2-3; abundance: .; v_gene: TRBV6-2/TRBV6-3; CDR3nt: TGTGCCAGCAAAAAGACCGGGACAGCGGATCGGGATACGCAGTATTTT; CDR3aa: CASKKTGTADRDTQYF